This T cell receptor beta chain emerged from a study of T-cell reconstitution after alpha-beta-depleted transplantation in children. Unique molecular identifiers were used to barcode this TCRbeta library. TCRdb used MiXCR to reprocess the PCR reads, holding one entry per CDR3 protein. The sample includes hundreds of thousands of distinct CDR3 sequences, 8.2% seen only once; the top ten take under 8%. The CDR3 is made up of 15 amino acids. V shed 1 base and J shed 4 bases, with 12 bases lying between them. In germline, CDR1 is SGHVS, CDR2 FNYEAQ. V and J are TRBV7-6 and TRBJ2-3; D unclear. Sample: PBMCs, mostly from graft donor cells, taken 180 days after TCRalphabeta/CD19-depleted stem cell transplant. The sequence was obtained from a male patient younger than 18 who had a stem cell transplant for acute lymphoblastic leukemia, so the T cells may come from the graft donor. This chain's CDR3 is CASSLEAFRADTQYF. The CDR3 DNA follows: TGTGCCAGCAGCTTAGAGGCGTTTCGGGCAGATACGCAGTATTTT.